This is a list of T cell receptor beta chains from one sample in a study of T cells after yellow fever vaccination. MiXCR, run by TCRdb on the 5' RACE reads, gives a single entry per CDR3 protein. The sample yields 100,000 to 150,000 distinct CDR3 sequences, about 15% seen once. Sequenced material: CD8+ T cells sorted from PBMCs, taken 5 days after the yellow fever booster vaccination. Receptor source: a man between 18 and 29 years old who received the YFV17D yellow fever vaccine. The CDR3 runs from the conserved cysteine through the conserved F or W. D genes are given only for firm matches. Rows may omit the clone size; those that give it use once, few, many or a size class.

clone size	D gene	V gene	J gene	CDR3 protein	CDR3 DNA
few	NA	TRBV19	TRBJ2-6	CASSMIQPSGANVLTF	TGTGCCAGTAGTATGATCCAGCCCTCTGGGGCCAACGTCCTGACTTTC
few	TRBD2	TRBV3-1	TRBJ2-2	CASSARAGGRTGELFF	TGTGCCAGCAGCGCCCGCGCGGGGGGGCGCACCGGGGAGCTGTTTTTT
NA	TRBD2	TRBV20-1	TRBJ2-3	CSARTSGVSTDTQYF	TGCAGTGCTCGGACTAGCGGGGTGAGCACAGATACGCAGTATTTT
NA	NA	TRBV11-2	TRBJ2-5	CASAKETQYF	TGTGCCAGCGCAAAGGAAACCCAGTACTTC
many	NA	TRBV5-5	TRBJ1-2	CASSLSEPLGNYGYTF	TGTGCCAGCAGCTTGTCCGAGCCGCTGGGTAACTATGGCTACACCTTC
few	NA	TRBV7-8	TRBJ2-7	CASSVRGRTYEQYF	TGTGCCAGCAGCGTGCGGGGGCGAACCTACGAGCAGTACTTC
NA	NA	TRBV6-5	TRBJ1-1	CASSYGGIGGTEAFF	TGTGCCAGCAGTTACGGGGGGATTGGTGGTACTGAAGCTTTCTTT
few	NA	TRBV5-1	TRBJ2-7	CASSETPSYEQYF	TGCGCCAGCAGCGAGACTCCTTCTTACGAGCAGTACTTC
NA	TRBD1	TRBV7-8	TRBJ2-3	CASSTGTGRTDTQYF	TGTGCCAGCAGCACTGGGACAGGGCGCACAGATACGCAGTATTTT
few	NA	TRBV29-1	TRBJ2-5	CSADLGRQETQYF	TGCAGCGCCGACTTGGGGAGGCAAGAGACCCAGTACTTC
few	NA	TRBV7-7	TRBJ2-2	CASSLETGNTGELFF	TGTGCCAGCAGCTTAGAGACAGGCAACACCGGGGAGCTGTTTTTT
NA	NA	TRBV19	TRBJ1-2	CATRTVPYGYTF	TGTGCCACAAGGACAGTTCCTTATGGCTACACCTTC
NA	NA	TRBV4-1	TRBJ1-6	CASSQVPQPYNSPLHF	TGCGCCAGCAGCCAAGTGCCTCAGCCTTATAATTCACCCCTCCACTTT
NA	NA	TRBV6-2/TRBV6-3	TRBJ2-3	CASSPPPTDTQYF	TGTGCCAGCAGCCCCCCTCCCACAGATACGCAGTATTTT
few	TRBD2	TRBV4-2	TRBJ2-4	CASSQWRGGVAKNIQYF	TGTGCCAGCAGCCAATGGCGCGGGGGGGTGGCCAAAAACATTCAGTACTTC
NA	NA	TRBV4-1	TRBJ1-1	CASSQGTKAFF	TGCGCCAGCAGCCAAGGGACGAAAGCTTTCTTT
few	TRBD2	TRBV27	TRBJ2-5	CASSFRVSGAGETQYF	TGTGCCAGCAGTTTCCGGGTTAGCGGGGCTGGTGAGACCCAGTACTTC